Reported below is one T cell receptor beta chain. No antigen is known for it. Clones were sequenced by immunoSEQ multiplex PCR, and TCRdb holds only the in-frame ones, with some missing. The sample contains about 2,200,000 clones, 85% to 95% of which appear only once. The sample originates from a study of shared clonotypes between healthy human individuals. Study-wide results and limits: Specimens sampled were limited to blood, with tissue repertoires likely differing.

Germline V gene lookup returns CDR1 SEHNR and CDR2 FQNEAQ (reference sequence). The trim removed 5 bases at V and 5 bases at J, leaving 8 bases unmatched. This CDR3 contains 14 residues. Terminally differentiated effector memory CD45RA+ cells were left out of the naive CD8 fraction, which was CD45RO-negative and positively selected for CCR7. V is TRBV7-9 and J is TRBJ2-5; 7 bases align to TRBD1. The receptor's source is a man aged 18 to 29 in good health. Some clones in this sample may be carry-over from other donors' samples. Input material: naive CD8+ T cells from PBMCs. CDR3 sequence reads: CASSTRQGSETQYF. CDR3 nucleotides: TGTGCCAGCAGCACCCGACAGGGTTCTGAGACCCAGTACTTC.